This is a list of T cell receptor beta chains from one sample in a study of vaccination and CD4 T cells after COVID-19. TCRdb processed the PCR reads anew with MiXCR; each CDR3 protein has one entry. The table shows approximately 21,000 distinct CDR3 sequences, with around 60% occurring only once. No antigens are known for them. Sequences were derived from CD4+ T cells from blood, cultured in vitro, sampled after SARS-CoV-2 vaccination. These receptors all come from a human donor who received a COVID-19 vaccine. Each CDR3 is given with its conserved first and last residue. A D gene is named only where the DNA matches it firmly. Rows give clone size only sometimes, using once, few, many, or a class for an expanded clone.

clone_size j_call v_call d_call cdr3_aa cdr3_nt
once TRBJ1-3 TRBV7-2 - CASSLAAASGNTIYF TGTGCCAGCAGCTTAGCGGCAGCCTCTGGAAACACCATATATTTT
- TRBJ1-2 TRBV19 TRBD1 CASSPDRLNYGYTF TGTGCCAGTAGTCCGGACAGGTTGAACTATGGCTACACCTTC
- TRBJ1-1 TRBV30 - CAWRKQGGPEAFF TGTGCCTGGAGGAAACAGGGCGGTCCGGAAGCTTTCTTT
- TRBJ1-1 TRBV2 - CASTGWAEAFF TGTGCCAGCACGGGTTGGGCTGAAGCTTTCTTT
- TRBJ1-2 TRBV20-1 TRBD1 CSARESTGGGSTFFYGYTF TGCAGTGCTAGAGAGTCGACAGGGGGCGGTTCCACCTTTTTCTATGGCTACACCTTC
- TRBJ1-2 TRBV18 - CASSPFNEKIGYTF TGTGCCAGCTCACCATTTAACGAGAAAATCGGCTACACCTTC
few TRBJ1-5 TRBV7-9 - CATGSQHSNQPQHF TGTGCCACCGGGAGCCAGCATAGCAATCAGCCCCAGCATTTT
few TRBJ2-3 TRBV6-1 - CASSPADTQYF TGTGCCAGCAGCCCGGCAGATACGCAGTATTTT
medium-sized TRBJ1-5 TRBV20-1 TRBD1 CSAPSTGTNQPQHF TGCAGTGCCCCATCGACAGGGACCAATCAGCCCCAGCATTTT
- TRBJ1-3 TRBV5-1 - CASSPRPDSGGNTIYF TGCGCCAGCAGCCCCCGACCCGACAGCGGGGGAAACACCATATATTTT
- TRBJ2-3 TRBV12-3/TRBV12-4 TRBD2 CASSPSFSGGATDTQYF TGTGCCAGCTCTCCCTCCTTTAGCGGGGGGGCCACAGATACGCAGTATTTT
- TRBJ1-3 TRBV29-1 - CSVRAGTGNTIYF TGCAGCGTTCGGGCGGGTACCGGAAACACCATATATTTT
- TRBJ2-3 TRBV7-9 - CASSWAKETDTQYF TGTGCCAGCAGCTGGGCGAAGGAGACAGATACGCAGTATTTT
- TRBJ2-7 TRBV24-1 TRBD2 CATSDPHSGGAQEQYF TGTGCCACCAGTGACCCTCACAGCGGGGGGGCCCAGGAGCAGTACTTC
- TRBJ1-2 TRBV19 TRBD1 CASSRDSNYGYTF TGTGCCAGCAGTCGGGACAGTAACTATGGCTACACCTTC
few TRBJ1-1 TRBV20-1 - CSARDPGGTEAFF TGCAGTGCTAGAGACCCCGGGGGGACTGAAGCTTTCTTT
- TRBJ1-1 TRBV30 TRBD1 CAWSINRGQAFF TGTGCCTGGAGTATCAACAGGGGGCAAGCTTTCTTT
- TRBJ1-5 TRBV25-1 TRBD1 CASSDGTDQPQHF TGTGCCAGCAGTGACGGGACAGATCAGCCCCAGCATTTT
few TRBJ1-1 TRBV6-2/TRBV6-3 - CASSTNKAHTEAFF TGTGCCAGCAGTACGAACAAGGCGCACACTGAAGCTTTCTTT
- TRBJ2-7 TRBV10-3 TRBD1 CAISESRQGSYEQYF TGTGCCATCAGTGAGTCCAGACAGGGCTCCTACGAGCAGTACTTC
- TRBJ2-3 TRBV24-1 - CATSGGQKFTDTQYF TGTGCCACCAGTGGTGGCCAGAAATTCACAGATACGCAGTATTTT
- TRBJ1-2 TRBV20-1 - CSARATAGVGNQYGYTF TGCAGTGCTAGAGCGACGGCAGGGGTGGGTAATCAGTATGGCTACACCTTC
- TRBJ2-3 TRBV24-1 TRBD2 CATSEASGGARNTQYF TGTGCCACCAGTGAAGCTAGCGGGGGGGCTAGAAATACGCAGTATTTT
- TRBJ1-1 TRBV2 - CASSVRESTEAFF TGTGCCAGCAGTGTGAGGGAGAGCACTGAAGCTTTCTTT
once TRBJ2-7 TRBV29-1 - CSIDQGGYEQYF TGCAGCATAGATCAGGGGGGGTACGAGCAGTACTTC
- TRBJ1-1 TRBV5-1 - CASSLARALDEAFF TGCGCCAGCAGCTTGGCCAGGGCCCTCGATGAAGCTTTCTTT
- TRBJ2-7 TRBV6-1 TRBD1 CASISDRGSHEQYF TGTGCCAGCATCTCGGACAGGGGGTCCCACGAGCAGTACTTC
- TRBJ1-1 TRBV7-2 - CASSSRGGDTEAFF TGTGCCAGCAGCTCCAGAGGGGGGGACACTGAAGCTTTCTTT
once TRBJ1-2 TRBV20-1 TRBD1 CSARGDSYYGYTF TGCAGTGCTAGAGGGGACAGTTACTATGGCTACACCTTC
few TRBJ1-1 TRBV6-1 TRBD1 CASRKQGRNTEAFF TGTGCCAGCAGGAAACAGGGGAGAAACACTGAAGCTTTCTTT
once TRBJ1-2 TRBV5-1 - CASSLEINDPYGYTF TGCGCCAGCAGCTTGGAGATCAACGATCCCTATGGCTACACCTTC
- TRBJ2-7 TRBV5-4 - CASSLAVGEQYF TGTGCCAGCAGCTTGGCTGTCGGGGAGCAGTACTTC